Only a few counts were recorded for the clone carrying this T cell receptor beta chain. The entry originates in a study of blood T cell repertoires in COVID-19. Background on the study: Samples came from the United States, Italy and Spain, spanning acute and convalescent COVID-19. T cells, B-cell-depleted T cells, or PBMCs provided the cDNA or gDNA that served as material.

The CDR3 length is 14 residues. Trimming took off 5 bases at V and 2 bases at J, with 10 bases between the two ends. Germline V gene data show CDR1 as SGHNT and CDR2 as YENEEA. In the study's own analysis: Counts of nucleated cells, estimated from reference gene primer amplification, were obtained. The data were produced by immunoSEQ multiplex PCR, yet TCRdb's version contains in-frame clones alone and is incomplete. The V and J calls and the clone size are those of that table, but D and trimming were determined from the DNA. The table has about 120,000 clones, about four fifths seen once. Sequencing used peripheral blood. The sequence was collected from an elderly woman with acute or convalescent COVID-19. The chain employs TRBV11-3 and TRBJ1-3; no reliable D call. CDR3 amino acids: CASSLGSPGNTIYF. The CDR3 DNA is TGTGCCAGCAGCCTAGGAAGCCCTGGAAACACCATATATTTT.